The clone carrying this T cell receptor beta chain was seen a handful of times. TCRdb independently ran MiXCR on the PCR reads; one entry per CDR3 protein. The sample has over 550,000 distinct CDR3 sequences, over 25% seen once. This CDR3 comprises 14 residues. V lost 10 bases, J lost 1 base, and 9 bases stayed unmatched. Germline CDR1 and CDR2: LNHDA and SQIVND (reference sequence). The sample belongs to a study of molecular identifiers for immune sequencing clone quantification. Whole-study context: With replicates, the RNA of about 20,000 or 100,000 naive CD8 cells was split five ways and four were sequenced.

The chain carries TRBV19 and TRBJ1-1; 7 bases are a match to TRBD1. The specimen was naive CD8+ T cells from blood, with Jurkat cell RNA spiked in. Specified subset: FACS-sorted CD8+CD4-CCR7+CD45RA+ naive T cells. The sequence came from a human donor in good health. Some libraries in this study had Jurkat cell RNA spiked in. The CDR3 sequence: CATRQGGGNTEAFF. The CDR3 DNA reads as TGTGCCACCAGACAGGGCGGTGGGAACACTGAAGCTTTCTTT.